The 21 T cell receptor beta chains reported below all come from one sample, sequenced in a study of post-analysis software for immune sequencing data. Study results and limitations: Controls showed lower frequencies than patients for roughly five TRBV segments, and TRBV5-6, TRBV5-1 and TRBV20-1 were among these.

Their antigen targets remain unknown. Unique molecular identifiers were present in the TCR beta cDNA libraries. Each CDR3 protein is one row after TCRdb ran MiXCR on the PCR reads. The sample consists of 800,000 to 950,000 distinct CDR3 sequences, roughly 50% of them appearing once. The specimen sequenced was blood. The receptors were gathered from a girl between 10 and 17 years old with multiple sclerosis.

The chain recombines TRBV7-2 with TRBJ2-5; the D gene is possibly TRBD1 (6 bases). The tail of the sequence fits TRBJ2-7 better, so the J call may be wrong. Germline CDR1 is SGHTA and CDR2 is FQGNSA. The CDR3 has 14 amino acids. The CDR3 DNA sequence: TGTGCCAGCAGCTTTGACAGGTATACCTGCGAGCAGTACTTC. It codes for CASSFDRYTCEQYF.

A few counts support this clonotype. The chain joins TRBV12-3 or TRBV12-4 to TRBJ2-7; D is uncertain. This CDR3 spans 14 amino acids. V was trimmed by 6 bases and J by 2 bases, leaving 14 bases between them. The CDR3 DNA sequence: TGTGCCAGCAGCCCAGACTGGAAAGCCTACGAGCAGTACTTC. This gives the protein CASSPDWKAYEQYF.

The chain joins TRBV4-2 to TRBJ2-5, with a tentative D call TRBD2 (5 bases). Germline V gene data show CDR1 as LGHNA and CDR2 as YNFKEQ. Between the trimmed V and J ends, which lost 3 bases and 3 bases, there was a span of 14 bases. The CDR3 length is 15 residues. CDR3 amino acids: CASSQTIGLEETQYF. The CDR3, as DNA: TGTGCCAGCAGCCAGACGATAGGACTGGAAGAGACCCAGTACTTC.

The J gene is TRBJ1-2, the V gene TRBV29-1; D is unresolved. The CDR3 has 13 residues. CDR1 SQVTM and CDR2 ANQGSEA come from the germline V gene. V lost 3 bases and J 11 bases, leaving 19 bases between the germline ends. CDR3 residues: CSVEAPGGYSYTF. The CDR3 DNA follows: TGCAGCGTTGAGGCTCCCGGCGGCTATAGTTACACCTTC.

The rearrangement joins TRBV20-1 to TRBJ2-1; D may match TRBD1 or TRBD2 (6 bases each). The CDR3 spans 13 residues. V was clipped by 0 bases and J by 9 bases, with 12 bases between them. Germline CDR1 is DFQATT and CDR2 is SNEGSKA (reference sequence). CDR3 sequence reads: CSARDRGVGEQFF. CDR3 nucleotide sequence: TGCAGTGCTAGAGATAGGGGGGTCGGTGAGCAGTTCTTC.

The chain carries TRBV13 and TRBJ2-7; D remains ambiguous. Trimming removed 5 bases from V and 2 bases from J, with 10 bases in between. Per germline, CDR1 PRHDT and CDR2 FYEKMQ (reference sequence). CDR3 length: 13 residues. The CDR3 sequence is CASSIDRAYEQYF. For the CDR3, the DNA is TGTGCCAGCAGCATCGATAGAGCCTACGAGCAGTACTTC. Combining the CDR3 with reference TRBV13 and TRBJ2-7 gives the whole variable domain AAGVIQSPRHLIKEKRETATLKCYPIPRHDTVYWYQQGPGQDPQFLISFYEKMQSDKGSIPDRFSAQQFSDYHSELNMSSLELGDSALYFCASSIDRAYEQYFGPGTRLTVT.

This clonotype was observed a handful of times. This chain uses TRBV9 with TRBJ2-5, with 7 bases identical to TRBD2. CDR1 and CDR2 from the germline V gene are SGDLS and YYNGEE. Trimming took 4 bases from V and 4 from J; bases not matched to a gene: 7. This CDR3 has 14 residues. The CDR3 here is CASSTSGRAETQYF. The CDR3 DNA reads TGTGCCAGCAGCACCTCGGGGAGGGCAGAGACCCAGTACTTC.

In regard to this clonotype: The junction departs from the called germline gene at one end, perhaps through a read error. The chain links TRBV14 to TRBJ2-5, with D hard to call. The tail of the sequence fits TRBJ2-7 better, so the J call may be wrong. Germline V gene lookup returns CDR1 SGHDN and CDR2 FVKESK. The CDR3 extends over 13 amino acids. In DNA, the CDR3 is TGTGTCAGCAGACAATCGTCCGACTACGAGCAGTACTTC. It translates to CVSRQSSDYEQYF.

For the CDR3, the DNA is TGTGCCAGCAGTGAATGGGGTCATGAGCAGTTCTTC. Translated, it gives CASSEWGHEQFF. The rearrangement links TRBV2 to TRBJ2-1; D gene unclear. Between the trimmed V and J ends, which lost 2 bases and 8 bases, there was a span of 7 bases. CDR3 length equals 12 residues. Germline loops: CDR1 SNHLY, CDR2 FYNNEI.

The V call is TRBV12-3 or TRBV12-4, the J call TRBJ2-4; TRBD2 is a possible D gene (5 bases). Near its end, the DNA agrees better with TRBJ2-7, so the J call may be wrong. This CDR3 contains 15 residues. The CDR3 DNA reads TGTGCCAGCAGTTTAACGTGGGAGAACTCCTACGAGCAGTACTTC. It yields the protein CASSLTWENSYEQYF.

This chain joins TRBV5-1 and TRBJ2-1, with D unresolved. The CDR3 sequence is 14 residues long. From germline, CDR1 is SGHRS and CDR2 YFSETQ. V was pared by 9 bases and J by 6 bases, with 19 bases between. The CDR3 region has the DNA TGCGCCACTAACGCGTTTAACATGGGCAATGAGCAGTTCTTC. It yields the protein CATNAFNMGNEQFF.

The DNA for the CDR3 is TGTGCCAGCAGTTACCCGTGGGGGGATACGCAGTATTTT. Protein: CASSYPWGDTQYF. The chain uses TRBV6-5 and TRBJ2-3, with D perhaps TRBD1 or TRBD2 (5 bases each). Trimming removed 2 bases at V and 6 bases at J, with 9 bases between. Germline loops: CDR1 MNHEY, CDR2 SVGAGI. The CDR3 runs 13 residues.

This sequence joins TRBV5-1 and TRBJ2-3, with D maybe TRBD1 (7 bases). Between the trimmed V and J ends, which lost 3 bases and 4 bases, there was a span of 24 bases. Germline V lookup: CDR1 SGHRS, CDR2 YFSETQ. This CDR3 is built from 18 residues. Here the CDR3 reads CASSSSRRGHRSADTQYF. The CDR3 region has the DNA TGCGCCAGCAGCTCCTCCCGGAGGGGGCATAGGTCGGCAGATACGCAGTATTTT.

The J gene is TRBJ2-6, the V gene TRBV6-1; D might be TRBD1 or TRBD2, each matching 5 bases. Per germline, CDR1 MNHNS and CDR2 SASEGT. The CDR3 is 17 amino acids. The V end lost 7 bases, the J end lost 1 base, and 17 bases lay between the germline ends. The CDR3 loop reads CASNPGPRASGANVLTF. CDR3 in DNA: TGTGCCAGCAATCCGGGGCCTAGGGCTTCTGGGGCCAACGTCCTGACTTTC.

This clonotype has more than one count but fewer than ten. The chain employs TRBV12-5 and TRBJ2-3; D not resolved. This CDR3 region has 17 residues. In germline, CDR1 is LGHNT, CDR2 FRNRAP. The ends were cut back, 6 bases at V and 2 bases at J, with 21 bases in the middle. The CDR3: CASGPGLISSYTDTQYF. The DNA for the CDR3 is TGTGCTAGTGGCCCCGGATTGATAAGCTCCTACACAGATACGCAGTATTTT.

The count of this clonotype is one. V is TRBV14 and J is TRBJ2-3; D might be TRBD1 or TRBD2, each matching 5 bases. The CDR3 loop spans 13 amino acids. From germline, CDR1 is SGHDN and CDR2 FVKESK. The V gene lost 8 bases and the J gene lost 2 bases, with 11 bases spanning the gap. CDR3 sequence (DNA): TGTGCCAGCTGGGACCGAAACACAGATACGCAGTATTTT. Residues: CASWDRNTDTQYF. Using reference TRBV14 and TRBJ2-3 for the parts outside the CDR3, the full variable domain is EAGVTQFPSHSVIEKGQTVTLRCDPISGHDNLYWYRRVMGKEIKFLLHFVKESKQDESGMPNNRFLAERTGGTYSTLKVQPAELEDSGVYFCASWDRNTDTQYFGPGTRLTVL.

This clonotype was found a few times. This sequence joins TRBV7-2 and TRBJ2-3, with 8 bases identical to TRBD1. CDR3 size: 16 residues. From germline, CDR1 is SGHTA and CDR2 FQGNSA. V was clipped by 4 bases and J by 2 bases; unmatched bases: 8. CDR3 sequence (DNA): TGTGCCAGCAGCTCGCCGGGACAGGAAAACACAGATACGCAGTATTTT. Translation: CASSSPGQENTDTQYF.

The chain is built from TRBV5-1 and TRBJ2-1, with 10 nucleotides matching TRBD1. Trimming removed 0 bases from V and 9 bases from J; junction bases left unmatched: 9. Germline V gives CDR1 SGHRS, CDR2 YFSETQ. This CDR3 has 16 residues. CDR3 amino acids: CASSLEAGTGVGEQFF. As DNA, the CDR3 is TGCGCCAGCAGCTTGGAAGCCGGGACAGGGGTGGGTGAGCAGTTCTTC.

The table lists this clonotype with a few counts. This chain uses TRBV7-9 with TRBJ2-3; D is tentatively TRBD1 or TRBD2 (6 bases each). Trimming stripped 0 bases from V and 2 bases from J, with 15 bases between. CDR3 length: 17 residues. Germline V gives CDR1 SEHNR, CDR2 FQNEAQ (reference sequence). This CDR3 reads CASSLAPGGTNTDTQYF. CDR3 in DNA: TGTGCCAGCAGCTTAGCTCCGGGCGGGACAAACACAGATACGCAGTATTTT.

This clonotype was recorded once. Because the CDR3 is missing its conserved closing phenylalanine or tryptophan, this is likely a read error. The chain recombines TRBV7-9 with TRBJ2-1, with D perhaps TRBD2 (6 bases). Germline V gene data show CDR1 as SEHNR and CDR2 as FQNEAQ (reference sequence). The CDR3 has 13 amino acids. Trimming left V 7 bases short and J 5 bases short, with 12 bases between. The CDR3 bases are TGTGCCAGCATCGGGAGTATCGACAATGAGCAGTTCTTA. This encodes CASIGSIDNEQFL.

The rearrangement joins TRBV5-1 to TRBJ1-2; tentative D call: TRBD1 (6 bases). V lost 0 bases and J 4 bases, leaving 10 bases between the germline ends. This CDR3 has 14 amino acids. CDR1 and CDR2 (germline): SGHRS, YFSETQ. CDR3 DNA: TGCGCCAGCAGCTTGGAGCAGGGGATCTATGGCTACACCTTC. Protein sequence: CASSLEQGIYGYTF.